These T cell receptor beta chains were read from a single sample in a study of cytomegalovirus exposure and HLA in healthy donors. The protocol was immunoSEQ multiplex PCR, while the TCRdb copy is restricted to in-frame clones and leaves out a portion. The repertoire holds some 120,000 clones, with about 84% as singletons. The sequenced material came from PBMCs. All receptors come from a man in his forties or fifties in good health and CMV-seronegative. Both conserved end residues are trimmed from each CDR3. For some rows the clone size is stated as once, few or many, or as a class when expanded; others skip it.

13,TRBV5-1,.,TRBJ2-2,ASSLNGGQTGELF
12,TRBV2,.,TRBJ2-5,ASSGTGGQETQY
13,TRBV6-1,.,TRBJ1-6,ASSEAGGRVAPLH
12,TRBV11-2,few,TRBJ1-2,ASSLDVGVYGYT
9,TRBV6-1,.,TRBJ2-7,ASSALYEQY
14,TRBV7-9,.,TRBJ1-1,ASANRRDSYTFEAF
14,TRBV15,.,TRBJ1-2,ATSRDRGTGIYGYT
13,TRBV19,.,TRBJ2-3,ASTPLPQNQDTQY
12,TRBV27,few,TRBJ1-4,ASSFRQANEKLF
12,TRBV11-1,.,TRBJ1-1,ASSPSWGRTEAF
13,TRBV6-5,few,TRBJ1-6,ATRRTGGTGSPLH
11,TRBV5-1,.,TRBJ2-3,ASSHQGTDTQY
12,TRBV12-5,.,TRBJ2-4,ASGLYVETGIQY
12,TRBV2,.,TRBJ2-5,ASSDLSVQETQY
13,TRBV29-1,.,TRBJ2-1,SVERLAGAGNEQF
13,TRBV10-2,.,TRBJ2-3,ASKDPGGLTDTQY
15,TRBV29-1,.,TRBJ2-3,SVTTAGLAGSADTQY
13,TRBV19,.,TRBJ1-5,ASQITGDSDLPQH
12,TRBV2,.,TRBJ2-7,ASTPGLFPYEQY
9,TRBV13,few,TRBJ2-7,ASSSGQGRY
11,TRBV5-1,.,TRBJ2-7,ASSRTEYYEQY
11,TRBV29-1,.,TRBJ2-7,SVVRQSSYEQY
11,TRBV5-8,few,TRBJ1-6,ASSLERQSPLH
11,TRBV7-2,.,TRBJ1-2,ASNPGGAYGYT
13,TRBV5-6,.,TRBJ2-2,ASSRTGGGTGELF
9,TRBV20-1,.,TRBJ1-1,SAAKNTEAF
14,TRBV28,.,TRBJ2-7,ASSLAGAGGNYEQY
13,TRBV27,.,TRBJ2-7,ASSSSHRNAGEQY
14,TRBV10-3,few,TRBJ2-3,AISPLAGSSTDTQY
13,TRBV5-5,.,TRBJ1-5,ASSAHVRGYQPQH
9,TRBV27,.,TRBJ1-1,ASSFGSEAF
12,TRBV7-9,.,TRBJ1-1,ASVPLGSNTEAF
14,TRBV19,.,TRBJ2-1,ASSIIPGTRIYEQF
12,TRBV5-1,few,TRBJ1-2,ASSLDPGGDGYT
16,TRBV28,few,TRBJ2-3,ASSFFGGGRKNTDTQY
13,TRBV28,few,TRBJ1-5,ASIPGGETNQPQH
16,TRBV11-3,.,TRBJ1-2,ASSLPLPDRPHPNGYT
13,TRBV4-1,.,TRBJ1-2,ASSQNPGTVYGYT
13,TRBV7-2,.,TRBJ2-7,ASSVAGGAIHEQY
14,TRBV7-9,.,TRBJ1-4,ASSLAGAETNEKLF
13,TRBV5-1,.,TRBJ1-2,ASSVVGTVGDGYT
13,TRBV5-1,.,TRBJ2-7,ASSLFAREGNEQY
12,TRBV5-6,.,TRBJ2-2,ASSFYRDTGELF
12,TRBV7-9,once,TRBJ1-6,ASSLRQGSSPLH
13,TRBV5-1,.,TRBJ1-2,ASSLGDRQGLGYT
12,TRBV6-1,.,TRBJ2-5,ASRLRGTQETQY
12,TRBV5-6,.,TRBJ1-1,ASSQQGRITEAF
13,TRBV4-3,few,TRBJ1-6,ASSQEAGGVSPLH
12,TRBV5-1,few,TRBJ1-1,ASSLGQGRAEAF
15,TRBV5-1,few,TRBJ2-3,ASSSKRTAGGDDTQY
10,TRBV5-5,once,TRBJ2-5,ASSYGLGEQY